One T cell receptor beta chain is described in this entry. Its antigen is as yet unknown. The record originates from a study of T cell repertoires in cytomegalovirus infection. Across the study: Alongside well-studied HLA-B-restricted CMV epitopes, recently identified HLA-C-restricted CMV epitopes were also used. A matching HLA type, together with CMV infection, was signaled by public TCR beta signatures. Study results and limitations: Dominant in the ex vivo response were TCR beta clonotypes restricted by HLA-C and specific for CMV. Accumulated public TCR beta family frequency recognized individuals carrying CMV together with the relevant HLA.

TCRdb used MiXCR to reprocess the reads, holding one entry per CDR3 protein. The sample includes about 890,000 distinct CDR3 sequences, roughly 31% of them seen just once. This sequence was found in a human donor in good health (CMV status not recorded). Some clones in this sample may be carry-over from other donors' samples. Specimen: cultured CD8+ T cells from PBMCs, collected from culture after CMV antigen stimulation.

CDR3 sequence: CASSKTGDYLFEAFF. The CDR3 DNA reads TGTGCCAGCAGCAAAACAGGGGACTATTTGTTTGAAGCTTTCTTT. The rearrangement joins TRBV7-9 to TRBJ1-1; 7 bases agree with TRBD1. The V gene end was trimmed by 5 bases and the J gene end by 7 bases; junction bases not matched to a gene: 13. The V gene's germline CDR1 is SEHNR and CDR2 FQNEAQ (reference sequence). The CDR3 spans 15 residues.